The 23 T cell receptor beta chains given below trace back to one sample, sequenced in a study of shared clonotypes between healthy human individuals. Some clones are missing from TCRdb's copy, which holds only in-frame ones; the method was immunoSEQ multiplex PCR. The table records 1,500,000 or so clones, just under 99% of them present only once. Sequences were obtained from naive CD4+ T cells sorted from blood. Subset: CD45RA+ positively selected. The receptors shown here come from a man aged 25 to 45 in good health.

This rearrangement joins TRBV5-6 to TRBJ2-1; weak D call: TRBD1 (6 bases). The CDR3 totals 14 residues. V lost 4 bases and J 8 bases, leaving 16 bases between the germline ends. Looked up from germline, CDR1 is SGHDT and CDR2 is YYEEEE. The CDR3 region is CASSHMDQGHEQFF. CDR3 sequence (DNA): TGTGCCAGCAGCCACATGGACCAGGGGCATGAGCAGTTCTTC.

The V gene is TRBV7-2, the J gene TRBJ2-1; 10 bases are a match to TRBD2. J gave up 6 bases and V 2 bases, and 4 bases lay outside the gene matches. Germline values: CDR1 SGHTA, CDR2 FQGNSA. CDR3 length: 15 amino acids. As DNA, the CDR3 is TGTGCCAGCAGCTTACAGAGCGGGGGGGGCAATGAGCAGTTCTTC. Translating gives CASSLQSGGGNEQFF.

The V and J genes are TRBV6-5 and TRBJ1-2; 9 positions agree with TRBD1. Germline V gene lookup returns CDR1 MNHEY and CDR2 SVGAGI. Trimming took 4 bases from V and 3 from J; bases not matched to a gene: 6. This CDR3 contains 15 residues. DNA for the CDR3: TGTGCCAGCAGTTCTTGGACAGGGGTGGACTATGGCTACACCTTC. Amino acids: CASSSWTGVDYGYTF.

This CDR3 is CAWMGVRNEQFF. For the CDR3, the DNA is TGTGCCTGGATGGGGGTTAGGAATGAGCAGTTCTTC. The rearrangement links TRBV30 to TRBJ2-1, with D possibly called TRBD1 or TRBD2 (5 bases each). Germline V gene data show CDR1 as GTSNPN and CDR2 as SVGIG (reference sequence). Trimming stripped 4 bases from V and 7 bases from J, with 11 bases between. This CDR3 region has 12 residues.

The rearrangement uses TRBV5-1 and TRBJ2-7; 12 nucleotides align to TRBD1. CDR3 length equals 16 residues. The V gene end was trimmed by 4 bases and the J gene end by 2 bases; junction bases not matched to a gene: 7. Germline CDR1 SGHRS, CDR2 YFSETQ. The CDR3, as DNA: TGCGCCAGCAGCCGCTCCGGGACAGGGGGCACCTACGAGCAGTACTTC. Translated: CASSRSGTGGTYEQYF.

Worth noting for this clone: This sample includes further DNA sequences coding for the same CDR3. This chain connects TRBV5-4 to TRBJ2-5, with D possibly being TRBD1 (5 bases). The germline CDR1 and CDR2 sequences are SGHNT and YYREEE (reference sequence). V was shortened by 1 base and J by 4 bases, with 8 bases between the two germline ends. The CDR3 spans 13 residues. The CDR3 DNA sequence: TGTGCCAGCAGCTTGCGTAGGGGAGAGACCCAGTACTTC. Encoded protein: CASSLRRGETQYF.

This chain links TRBV27 with TRBJ1-2, with D perhaps TRBD1 (5 bases). Trimming left V 0 bases short and J 8 bases short, with 7 bases between. CDR1 and CDR2 (germline): MNHEY, SMNVEV (reference sequence). The CDR3 spans 12 residues. CDR3 in DNA: TGTGCCAGCAGTTTATCTGGGACCGGCTACACCTTC. Amino acids: CASSLSGTGYTF.

This sequence joins TRBV2 and TRBJ1-4, with D hard to call. Trimming removed 3 bases from V and 5 bases from J, with 16 bases in between. CDR1 and CDR2 (germline): SNHLY, FYNNEI. The CDR3 spans 16 residues. The CDR3 here is CASSDPGPSQNEKLFF. The DNA for the CDR3 is TGTGCCAGCAGTGATCCCGGACCTAGTCAGAATGAAAAACTGTTTTTT.

The J gene is TRBJ2-1, the V gene TRBV7-6; tentatively, D is TRBD2 (5 bases). The germline V and J ends were trimmed by 0 bases and 8 bases, with 11 bases remaining between them. Germline V CDR1 and CDR2: SGHVS, FNYEAQ. CDR3 length: 14 residues. This CDR3 reads CASSLAGAVDEQFF. The CDR3 DNA sequence: TGTGCCAGCAGCTTAGCGGGAGCTGTTGATGAGCAGTTCTTC.

V and J are TRBV5-8 and TRBJ2-3; D might be TRBD2 (6 bases). Trimming removed 4 bases at V and 7 bases at J, with 13 bases between. This CDR3 spans 13 amino acids. CDR1 is SGHTS, CDR2 YDEGEE, per germline. The CDR3 here is CASSGIAVNTQYF. In nucleotides, the CDR3 is TGTGCCAGCAGCGGCATAGCGGTGAATACGCAGTATTTT. The whole variable domain, remainder taken from reference TRBV5-8 and TRBJ2-3, is EAGVTQSPTHLIKTRGQQATLRCSPISGHTSVYWYQQALGLGLQFLLWYDEGEERNRGNFPPRFSGRQFPNYSSELNVNALELEDSALYLCASSGIAVNTQYFGPGTRLTVL.

The genes are TRBV29-1 and TRBJ2-7; 10 bases are shared with TRBD1. Germline CDR1 SQVTM, CDR2 ANQGSEA. The V and J ends lost 1 base and 4 bases, in that order; junction bases with no gene match: 7. This CDR3 contains 15 residues. The CDR3 is CSVEVGTGVRYEQYF. The CDR3 bases are TGCAGCGTTGAAGTGGGGACAGGGGTCCGATACGAGCAGTACTTC.

The chain uses TRBV29-1 and TRBJ2-3; D unclear. Per germline, CDR1 SQVTM and CDR2 ANQGSEA. The V end lost 3 bases, the J end lost 5 bases, and 12 bases lay between the germline ends. The CDR3 consists of 13 residues. CDR3 DNA: TGCAGCGTTGAGAGCTATTCGATAGATACGCAGTATTTT. It is translated as CSVESYSIDTQYF.

In regard to this clone: Within the sample, other DNA sequences also encode this same CDR3. The chain uses TRBV5-1 and TRBJ2-5, with D perhaps matching TRBD1 (5 bases). V was cut by 0 bases and J by 4 bases, with 7 bases left in between. CDR1 is SGHRS and CDR2 is YFSETQ in the germline V gene. The CDR3 has 13 residues. CDR3 sequence: CASSLAQGETQYF. The CDR3 nucleotides are TGCGCCAGCAGCTTGGCCCAGGGAGAGACCCAGTACTTC.

V and J are TRBV2 and TRBJ2-7; D is uncertain. V was trimmed by 0 bases and J by 5 bases, leaving 11 bases between them. The CDR3 extends over 14 amino acids. Per germline, CDR1 SNHLY and CDR2 FYNNEI. DNA for the CDR3: TGTGCCAGCAGTGAAGCGCTTCTAGGGAACGAGCAGTACTTC. Amino acid sequence: CASSEALLGNEQYF.

V and J are TRBV6-5 and TRBJ2-1, with D tentatively TRBD2 (6 bases). Looked up from germline, CDR1 is MNHEY and CDR2 is SVGAGI. This CDR3 has 15 residues. V shed 6 bases and J shed 0 bases, with 12 bases lying between them. This CDR3 is CASRSDGSSYNEQFF. As DNA, the CDR3 is TGTGCCAGCAGGAGCGACGGGAGCTCCTACAATGAGCAGTTCTTC.

This chain connects TRBV19 to TRBJ1-3, with D possibly TRBD1 on 6 matching bases. The germline V gene has CDR1 LNHDA and CDR2 SQIVND (reference sequence). Trimming pared 1 base from V and 0 bases from J, leaving 10 bases between. The length of the CDR3 is 16 residues. CDR3 loop: CASSIAARGSGNTIYF. CDR3 nucleotides: TGTGCCAGTAGTATAGCGGCCAGGGGCTCTGGAAACACCATATATTTT.

The chain is built from TRBV19 and TRBJ2-3; 7 nucleotides align to TRBD2. CDR1 is LNHDA and CDR2 is SQIVND in the germline V gene (reference sequence). This CDR3 has 15 amino acids. V shed 9 bases and J 0 bases; nucleotides not matched to a gene: 9. Here the CDR3 reads CASDPSGPSTDTQYF. CDR3 bases: TGTGCCAGCGATCCTAGCGGTCCTAGCACAGATACGCAGTATTTT. The entire variable domain, with the rest obtained from reference TRBV19 and TRBJ2-3, is as follows: DGGITQSPKYLFRKEGQNVTLSCEQNLNHDAMYWYRQDPGQGLRLIYYSQIVNDFQKGDIAEGYSVSREKKESFPLTVTSAQKNPTAFYLCASDPSGPSTDTQYFGPGTRLTVL.

The sample holds one count of this clone. This chain joins TRBV6-5 and TRBJ2-1, with D maybe TRBD1 (6 bases). The CDR3 runs to 13 residues. The V and J ends lost 7 bases and 4 bases respectively, with 11 bases between them. Germline CDR1 is MNHEY and CDR2 is SVGAGI. This CDR3 is CASKRTAYNEQFF. In DNA form, the CDR3 reads TGTGCCAGCAAAAGGACAGCATACAATGAGCAGTTCTTC.

V and J are TRBV6-1 and TRBJ1-5; weak D call: TRBD1 (5 bases). This CDR3 has 16 residues. The V gene lost 4 bases and the J gene lost 7 bases, with 20 bases spanning the gap. Per germline, CDR1 MNHNS and CDR2 SASEGT. CDR3 sequence: CASSGIRDQRLQPQHF. The CDR3, as DNA: TGTGCCAGCAGTGGTATCCGGGACCAACGGTTGCAGCCCCAGCATTTT.

Points on this clone: The same CDR3 also results from other DNA sequences found in this sample. The chain links TRBV6-5 to TRBJ2-7; 10 nucleotides match TRBD1. Germline CDR1 reads MNHEY; CDR2 reads SVGAGI. This CDR3 is 14 amino acids long. J was trimmed by 2 bases and V by 6 bases; bases with no gene match: 4. The CDR3 coding sequence is TGTGCCAGCAGCCGGACAGGGGGGGCCTACGAGCAGTACTTC. It specifies CASSRTGGAYEQYF.

This clone was recorded once. The chain is built from TRBV9 and TRBJ2-5; no clear D gene. The V gene's germline CDR1 is SGDLS and CDR2 YYNGEE. This CDR3 region has 12 residues. Trimming stripped 2 bases from V and 7 bases from J, with 9 bases between. CDR3 protein: CASSVPDGTQYF. CDR3 nucleotide sequence: TGTGCCAGCAGCGTTCCGGATGGGACCCAGTACTTC.

The chain joins TRBV29-1 to TRBJ1-5; no clear D. Trimming removed 4 bases at V and 0 bases at J, with 13 bases between. The CDR3 sequence is 15 residues long. Germline CDR1 SQVTM, CDR2 ANQGSEA. This CDR3 is CSVASSAASNQPQHF. DNA of the CDR3: TGCAGCGTTGCCTCGTCGGCGGCTAGCAATCAGCCCCAGCATTTT.

The chain employs TRBV28 and TRBJ1-1; D is undetermined. The CDR3 covers 14 residues. Looked up from germline, CDR1 is MDHEN and CDR2 is SYDVKM. V shed 6 bases and J shed 1 base, with 12 bases lying between them. Written as DNA, the CDR3 is TGTGCCAGCAGCATCAACAAAAGGAACACTGAAGCTTTCTTT. Its protein product is CASSINKRNTEAFF.